The next 7 T cell receptor beta chains were all read from a single sample in a study of blood T cells in healthy people across ages. A second PCR of 7 to 11 cycles used a sample-barcoded 5' primer and a J-beta primer mix. One entry per CDR3 protein, called by TCRdb with MiXCR from the 5' RACE reads. The sample includes approximately 810,000 distinct CDR3 sequences, about 28% of them seen just once. Sequencing input: blood. These TCRs come from a woman of 80 years or more in good health.

This clonotype was picked up many times. The V and J genes are TRBV18 and TRBJ2-5, with 9 nucleotides matching TRBD2. The CDR3 extends over 17 amino acids. The trim removed 3 bases at V and 4 bases at J, leaving 12 bases unmatched. Germline assignment: CDR1 KGHSH and CDR2 LQKENI. This chain's CDR3 is CASSPRGAGGDRETQYF. The CDR3 DNA reads as TGTGCCAGCTCACCCCGGGGAGCGGGGGGCGATCGAGAGACCCAGTACTTC.

V and J are TRBV5-1 and TRBJ2-3; TRBD2 aligns across 9 bases. The V and J ends lost 1 base and 4 bases, in that order; junction bases with no gene match: 16. The CDR3 contains 19 residues. Germline V lookup: CDR1 SGHRS, CDR2 YFSETQ. The CDR3 sequence: CASSLKASRGGIGADTQYF. CDR3 sequence (DNA): TGCGCCAGCAGCTTGAAGGCATCGCGGGGGGGTATAGGGGCAGATACGCAGTATTTT.

This clonotype was counted at least ten times. This chain connects TRBV12-3 or TRBV12-4 to TRBJ2-1; 9 bases are a match to TRBD2. The CDR3 length is 19 residues. V gave up 5 bases and J gave up 0 bases; unmatched junction bases: 14. DNA for the CDR3: TGTGCCAGCAGTCCGGGGAGTAGCGGGGGACTTAGCTCCTACAATGAGCAGTTCTTC. Amino acids: CASSPGSSGGLSSYNEQFF.

The chain combines TRBV6-2 or TRBV6-3 with TRBJ1-6; D unresolved. This CDR3 is 15 amino acids long. V was shortened by 2 bases and J by 7 bases, with 12 bases between the two germline ends. CDR1 is MNHEY and CDR2 is SVGEGT in the germline V gene. The CDR3 DNA follows: TGTGCCAGCAGTTACAACGCCAGGCCAAATTCACCCCTCCACTTT. It yields the protein CASSYNARPNSPLHF.

The CDR3 is CASSRGGTGGREQYF. The CDR3 nucleotides read TGCGCCAGCAGCCGCGGCGGGACAGGGGGCAGAGAGCAGTACTTC. This chain links TRBV4-1 with TRBJ2-5; TRBD1 agrees at 12 bases. The V gene end was trimmed by 4 bases and the J gene end by 11 bases; junction bases not matched to a gene: 11. CDR3 length equals 15 residues. The V gene's germline CDR1 is MGHRA and CDR2 YSYEKL.

As regards this clonotype: It may be a read error: a sequence one base away is much more abundant. The chain is built from TRBV5-1 and TRBJ2-5; possible D gene TRBD1, 6 bases. The CDR3 has 16 amino acids. In germline, CDR1 is SGHRS, CDR2 YFSETQ. V was clipped by 5 bases and J by 11 bases, with 28 bases between them. The CDR3 reads CASSPQTGELPNEQYF. The CDR3 nucleotides read TGCGCCAGCAGTCCCCAGACAGGCGAACTTCCCAATGAGCAGTACTTC. Drawing the rest from reference TRBV5-1 and TRBJ2-5, the complete variable domain is KAGVTQTPRYLIKTRGQQVTLSCSPISGHRSVSWYQQTPGQGLQFLFEYFSETQRNKGNFPGRFSGRQFSNSRSEMNVSTLELGDSALYLCASSPQTGELPNEQYFGPGTRLLVL.

Comment on this clonotype: A much bigger clone sits one base away, suggesting this may be a read error. This sequence joins TRBV5-1 and TRBJ2-5, with 11 positions matching TRBD1. The CDR3 totals 15 residues. J gave up 11 bases and V 4 bases, and 13 bases lay outside the gene matches. CDR1 SGHRS and CDR2 YFSETQ come from the germline V gene. CDR3 in amino acids: CASSLNGQGANEQYF. The DNA of the CDR3 is TGCGCCAGCAGCCTCAATGGACAGGGGGCGAATGAGCAGTACTTC.